Shown below are 13 T cell receptor beta chains from a single sample sequenced in a study of blood T cell repertoires in COVID-19. The protocol was immunoSEQ multiplex PCR, while the TCRdb copy is restricted to in-frame clones and leaves out a portion. The table records 250,000 to 300,000 clones, around 90% of them present only once. Material for sequencing was peripheral blood. All receptors come from a man in his forties or fifties with acute or convalescent COVID-19.

The chain uses TRBV30 and TRBJ1-6, with 8 bases lining up with TRBD1. The CDR3 length is 13 residues. Germline CDR1 is GTSNPN and CDR2 is SVGIG (reference sequence). Trimming removed 8 bases from V and 6 bases from J; junction bases left unmatched: 6. The CDR3 coding sequence is TGTGCCACCACAGGGGGTTTTAATTCACCCCTCCACTTT. This gives the protein CATTGGFNSPLHF.

CDR3 amino acids: CASSSGGTGYGYTF. Written as DNA, the CDR3 is TGTGCCAGCAGCTCCGGAGGGACAGGATATGGCTACACCTTC. The chain links TRBV7-3 to TRBJ1-2; 8 bases fit TRBD1. This CDR3 is built from 14 residues. The ends lost 4 bases at V and 5 bases at J; junction bases unmatched: 6. The germline V gene has CDR1 SGHTA and CDR2 FQGTGA.

This clone was recorded only once. The chain uses TRBV15 and TRBJ1-5, with TRBD1 as a possible D gene (6 bases). The CDR3 length is 17 residues. Germline values: CDR1 LNHNV, CDR2 YYDKDF (reference sequence). With 0 bases removed from V and 2 bases from J, the gap between germline ends came to 14 bases. CDR3 sequence (DNA): TGTGCCACCAGCAGAGATAGGGGGGGGCGAGGCAATCAGCCCCAGCATTTT. Translating gives CATSRDRGGRGNQPQHF.

The chain uses TRBV5-1 and TRBJ2-3; weak D call: TRBD1 (6 bases). V dropped 0 bases and J dropped 3 bases, with 8 bases sitting between them. The length of the CDR3 is 14 residues. Germline V gives CDR1 SGHRS, CDR2 YFSETQ. Written as DNA, the CDR3 is TGCGCCAGCAGCTTGGTGGGACAAACAGATACGCAGTATTTT. Amino acid sequence: CASSLVGQTDTQYF. Full variable domain (outside the CDR3, taken from reference TRBV5-1 and TRBJ2-3): KAGVTQTPRYLIKTRGQQVTLSCSPISGHRSVSWYQQTPGQGLQFLFEYFSETQRNKGNFPGRFSGRQFSNSRSEMNVSTLELGDSALYLCASSLVGQTDTQYFGPGTRLTVL.

CDR3 loop: CASSSASGTGELGYTF. CDR3 coding DNA: TGTGCCAGCAGCTCCGCGTCCGGGACAGGGGAACTCGGCTACACCTTC. The chain has TRBV5-4 and TRBJ1-2; 10 nucleotides align to TRBD1. This CDR3 has 16 amino acids. V trimming: 3 bases; J trimming: 8 bases; junction bases outside the gene matches: 13. The germline gives CDR1 SGHNT, CDR2 YYREEE (reference sequence).

The chain is built from TRBV18 and TRBJ2-7; TRBD2 agrees at 12 bases. Germline V CDR1 and CDR2: KGHSH, LQKENI. The CDR3 consists of 16 residues. V trimming: 1 base; J trimming: 4 bases; junction bases outside the gene matches: 5. Here the CDR3 reads CASSPRIGLAGYEQYF. The DNA of the CDR3 is TGTGCCAGCTCACCACGCATAGGACTAGCGGGGTACGAGCAGTACTTC.

The chain recombines TRBV12-2 with TRBJ2-1; TRBD2, the table's D call, was not compared with the DNA. TRBV12-2 counts as a pseudogene. This CDR3 comprises 14 residues. The CDR3 coding sequence is TGTGCAAGTCGCTTAGGCGGGGGCCACAATGAGCAGTTCTTC. Protein: CASRLGGGHNEQFF.

V and J are TRBV23-1 and TRBJ2-7, with D perhaps TRBD1 (6 bases). TRBV23-1 qualifies as an ORF whose function is uncertain. This CDR3 has 15 amino acids. Trimming left V 3 bases short and J 7 bases short, with 19 bases between. The CDR3 nucleotides read TGCGCCAGCAGTCACATGGGACATCGGTCCGAGGAGCAGTACTTC. Translating it yields CASSHMGHRSEEQYF.

The chain employs TRBV15 and TRBJ2-5; the D gene is possibly TRBD2 (5 bases). The V and J ends lost 5 bases and 6 bases respectively, with 16 bases between them. This CDR3 comprises 14 residues. Germline CDR1 reads LNHNV; CDR2 reads YYDKDF (reference sequence). CDR3 loop: CATSSQKEDKTQYF. CDR3 coding DNA: TGTGCCACCAGCTCCCAGAAGGAGGATAAGACCCAGTACTTC. Supplemented by reference TRBV15 and TRBJ2-5, the full variable domain reads DAMVIQNPRYQVTQFGKPVTLSCSQTLNHNVMYWYQQKSSQAPKLLFHYYDKDFNNEADTPDNFQSRRPNTSFCFLDIRSPGLGDTAMYLCATSSQKEDKTQYFGPGTRLLVL.

This clone was counted once. The rearrangement links TRBV13 to TRBJ2-1; 9 positions match TRBD2. The CDR3 has 16 amino acids. Germline-derived CDR1 and CDR2 are PRHDT and FYEKMQ (reference sequence). V shed 5 bases and J 6 bases; nucleotides not matched to a gene: 11. CDR3 DNA sequence: TGTGCCAGCAGCCTCCGGGTAGCGGGGGACCCCAATGAGCAGTTCTTC. It yields the protein CASSLRVAGDPNEQFF.

This clone was counted only a few times. The chain combines TRBV27 with TRBJ1-5; D not certain. Germline-derived CDR1 and CDR2 are MNHEY and SMNVEV (reference sequence). The ends were cut back, 8 bases at V and 0 bases at J, with 14 bases in the middle. The CDR3 contains 15 residues. The CDR3 nucleotides read TGTGCCAGCCGTCCTTTAGATTTTAGCAATCAGCCCCAGCATTTT. As protein: CASRPLDFSNQPQHF.

V and J are TRBV14 and TRBJ2-7; D gene unclear. The CDR3 has 14 amino acids. V was pared by 1 base and J by 2 bases, with 9 bases between. The germline V gene encodes CDR1 SGHDN and CDR2 FVKESK. The CDR3 region is CASSQVPGPYEQYF. The DNA for the CDR3 is TGTGCCAGCAGCCAAGTCCCAGGTCCCTACGAGCAGTACTTC.

This chain links TRBV29-1 with TRBJ1-6, with TRBD1 matching 8 bases. The CDR3 length is 13 residues. The germline CDR1 and CDR2 sequences are SQVTM and ANQGSEA. The V gene end was trimmed by 5 bases and the J gene end by 10 bases; junction bases not matched to a gene: 7. The CDR3, as DNA: TGCAGCGTTAGTACAGGGGGTATATCACCCCTCCACTTT. The encoded protein is CSVSTGGISPLHF.